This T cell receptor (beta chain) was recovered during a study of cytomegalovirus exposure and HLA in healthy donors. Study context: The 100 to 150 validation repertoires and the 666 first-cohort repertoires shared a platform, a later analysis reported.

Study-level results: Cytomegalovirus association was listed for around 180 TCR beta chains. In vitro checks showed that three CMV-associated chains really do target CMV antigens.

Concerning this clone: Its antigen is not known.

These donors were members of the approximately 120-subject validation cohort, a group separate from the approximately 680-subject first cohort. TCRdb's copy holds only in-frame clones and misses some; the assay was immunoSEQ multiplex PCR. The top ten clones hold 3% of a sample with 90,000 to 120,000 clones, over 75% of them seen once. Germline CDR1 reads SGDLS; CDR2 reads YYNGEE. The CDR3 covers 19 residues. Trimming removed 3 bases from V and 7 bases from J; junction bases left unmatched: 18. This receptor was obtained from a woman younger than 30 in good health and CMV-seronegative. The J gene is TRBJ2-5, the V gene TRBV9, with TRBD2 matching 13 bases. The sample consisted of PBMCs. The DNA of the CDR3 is TGTGCCAGCAGCGGCGGACTAGCGGGGGCCAATAACCCAAGAGGGACCCAGTACTTC. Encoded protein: CASSGGLAGANNPRGTQYF.